Listed below are T cell receptor beta chains from one sample, sequenced in a study of chemoradiotherapy in HPV16-positive cancers. Generated by immunoSEQ multiplex PCR, the TCRdb table keeps only in-frame clones and is missing some. This sample has about 19,000 clones, with roughly 82% found just once. The sample consisted of blood, taken from a patient who underwent chemoradiotherapy. These receptors all come from a human donor with HPV-associated anogenital cancer. Each CDR3 is given with its conserved first and last residue. D genes are given only for firm matches. Clone size is not always given. Where it is, it says once, few, many or a class for expanded clones.

clone size: .
D gene: .
J gene: TRBJ2-5
V gene: TRBV7-2
CDR3 DNA: TGTGCCAGCAGCATTTTGGGGTGGACTCAAGAGACCCAGTACTTC
CDR3 protein: CASSILGWTQETQYF

clone size: .
D gene: .
J gene: TRBJ2-4
V gene: TRBV2
CDR3 DNA: TGTGCCAGCAGCCCCGACCTCAAAAACATTCAGTACTTC
CDR3 protein: CASSPDLKNIQYF

clone size: .
D gene: .
J gene: TRBJ1-1
V gene: TRBV9
CDR3 DNA: TGTGCCAGCAGCTCTTTAGGGGCTGAAGCTTTCTTT
CDR3 protein: CASSSLGAEAFF

clone size: .
D gene: .
J gene: TRBJ2-3
V gene: TRBV7-9
CDR3 DNA: TGTGCCAGCAGCTTTGGGGCGAACACAGATACGCAGTATTTT
CDR3 protein: CASSFGANTDTQYF

clone size: .
D gene: TRBD2
J gene: TRBJ2-1
V gene: TRBV29-1
CDR3 DNA: TGCAGCGTTGGGCCCACTAGCGTAAACTACAATGAGCAGTTCTTC
CDR3 protein: CSVGPTSVNYNEQFF

clone size: .
D gene: TRBD1
J gene: TRBJ1-1
V gene: TRBV10-3
CDR3 DNA: TGTGCCATCAGTGAGGCAGGACAGGGGTCGAACACTGAAGCTTTCTTT
CDR3 protein: CAISEAGQGSNTEAFF

clone size: .
D gene: .
J gene: TRBJ2-3
V gene: TRBV11-3
CDR3 DNA: TGTGCCAGCAGCTTAGTGACACCTTCGGGGGGCACAGATACGCAGTATTTT
CDR3 protein: CASSLVTPSGGTDTQYF

clone size: .
D gene: TRBD2
J gene: TRBJ2-4
V gene: TRBV7-9
CDR3 DNA: TGTGCCAGCAGCCCGAGTGGGAGGGAAAACATTCAGTACTTC
CDR3 protein: CASSPSGRENIQYF

clone size: .
D gene: TRBD1
J gene: TRBJ1-6
V gene: TRBV6-5
CDR3 DNA: TGTGCCAGCAGTTACTCGGGACAGAATAATTCACCCCTCCACTTT
CDR3 protein: CASSYSGQNNSPLHF

clone size: .
D gene: .
J gene: TRBJ2-5
V gene: TRBV25-1
CDR3 DNA: TGTGCCAGCAGGGAGACTCGGACAGCTCAAGAGACCCAGTACTTC
CDR3 protein: CASRETRTAQETQYF

clone size: .
D gene: .
J gene: TRBJ1-1
V gene: TRBV11-2
CDR3 DNA: TGTGCCAGCAGCTTAGACCGGGCCCAGACGGCTTTCTTT
CDR3 protein: CASSLDRAQTAFF

clone size: .
D gene: .
J gene: TRBJ2-7
V gene: TRBV19
CDR3 DNA: TGTGCCAGCGCTACCGGGGGATACGAGCAGTACTTC
CDR3 protein: CASATGGYEQYF

clone size: .
D gene: .
J gene: TRBJ2-7
V gene: TRBV11-2
CDR3 DNA: TGTGCCAGCAGCTCAAACTCCTACGAGCAGTACTTC
CDR3 protein: CASSSNSYEQYF

clone size: .
D gene: .
J gene: TRBJ1-2
V gene: TRBV29-1
CDR3 DNA: TGCAGCGTAGGAGGGGGTTTCAATGGCTACACCTTC
CDR3 protein: CSVGGGFNGYTF

clone size: .
D gene: .
J gene: TRBJ2-3
V gene: TRBV14
CDR3 DNA: TGTGCCAGCAGCCAAGATCGGCTAGCGTATAGCACAGATACGCAGTATTTT
CDR3 protein: CASSQDRLAYSTDTQYF

clone size: once
D gene: .
J gene: TRBJ1-2
V gene: TRBV11-2
CDR3 DNA: TGTGCCAGCAGCTTAGGCGAGAGGCCCTGGAACTATGGCTACACCTTC
CDR3 protein: CASSLGERPWNYGYTF

clone size: .
D gene: TRBD1
J gene: TRBJ1-2
V gene: TRBV25-1
CDR3 DNA: TGTGCCAGCAGTGAGTCCGGGACAGAAGGCTACACCTTC
CDR3 protein: CASSESGTEGYTF

clone size: once
D gene: .
J gene: TRBJ1-2
V gene: TRBV29-1
CDR3 DNA: TGCAGCGTTGAAGCCACCCAGCGGTTTTCTAGCTATGGCTACACCTTC
CDR3 protein: CSVEATQRFSSYGYTF

clone size: .
D gene: .
J gene: TRBJ2-5
V gene: TRBV2
CDR3 DNA: TGTGCCAGCAGTGATAGGAAAGAAGAGACCCAGTACTTC
CDR3 protein: CASSDRKEETQYF

clone size: .
D gene: .
J gene: TRBJ2-7
V gene: TRBV6-5
CDR3 DNA: TGTGCCAGCAGTTACGGGCAGGGTTTTAGAAGCGAGCAGTACTTC
CDR3 protein: CASSYGQGFRSEQYF

clone size: .
D gene: .
J gene: TRBJ2-7
V gene: TRBV27
CDR3 DNA: TGTGCCAGCACCTTGACAGGGGAGGGCCCTAGCTCCTACGAGCAGTACTTC
CDR3 protein: CASTLTGEGPSSYEQYF

clone size: .
D gene: .
J gene: TRBJ2-3
V gene: TRBV5-5
CDR3 DNA: TGTGCCAGCAGCTTCGGGGCCGCTCTTAGCACAGATACGCAGTATTTT
CDR3 protein: CASSFGAALSTDTQYF

clone size: few
D gene: .
J gene: TRBJ2-7
V gene: TRBV2
CDR3 DNA: TGTGCCAGCAGTAGAGAACACCCCTACGAGCAGTACTTC
CDR3 protein: CASSREHPYEQYF

clone size: .
D gene: .
J gene: TRBJ2-5
V gene: TRBV7-6
CDR3 DNA: TGTGCCAGTGCGACAGGGGCCGCGGGGGGGACCCAGTACTTC
CDR3 protein: CASATGAAGGTQYF

clone size: .
D gene: TRBD1
J gene: TRBJ2-7
V gene: TRBV28
CDR3 DNA: TGTGCCAGCGGCTTACAGGGGCCCTACGAGCAGTACTTC
CDR3 protein: CASGLQGPYEQYF

clone size: .
D gene: .
J gene: TRBJ2-7
V gene: TRBV19
CDR3 DNA: TGTGCCAGTAGTCCCCAGGGGGGTCCCCTCTCCTACGAGCAGTACTTC
CDR3 protein: CASSPQGGPLSYEQYF

clone size: few
D gene: .
J gene: TRBJ1-3
V gene: TRBV16
CDR3 DNA: TGTGCCAGCAGCCAACCCTCTGGAAACACCATATATTTT
CDR3 protein: CASSQPSGNTIYF

clone size: few
D gene: .
J gene: TRBJ1-3
V gene: TRBV12-5
CDR3 DNA: TGTGCTAGTGCCCGACCCCAGGGATCGGGAAACACCATATATTTT
CDR3 protein: CASARPQGSGNTIYF

clone size: .
D gene: .
J gene: TRBJ2-2
V gene: TRBV28
CDR3 DNA: TGTGCCAGCAGTTCCAGAACAGGAAGCGGGGAGCTGTTTTTT
CDR3 protein: CASSSRTGSGELFF

clone size: .
D gene: TRBD2
J gene: TRBJ2-1
V gene: TRBV7-7
CDR3 DNA: TGTGCCAGCAGCCCGGGACTAGCGGGGCATGAGCAGTTCTTC
CDR3 protein: CASSPGLAGHEQFF

clone size: once
D gene: .
J gene: TRBJ1-4
V gene: TRBV6-1
CDR3 DNA: TGTGCCAGCAGTGCGACAAGGGCAACTAATGAAAAACTGTTTTTT
CDR3 protein: CASSATRATNEKLFF

clone size: .
D gene: TRBD1
J gene: TRBJ2-2
V gene: TRBV9
CDR3 DNA: TGTGCCAGCAGCGTAACCGGGACAGGGAACACCGGGGAGCTGTTTTTT
CDR3 protein: CASSVTGTGNTGELFF

clone size: .
D gene: .
J gene: TRBJ1-5
V gene: TRBV6-4
CDR3 DNA: TGTGCCAGCAGTGCTTGGGGGTTTGATCAGCCCCAGCATTTT
CDR3 protein: CASSAWGFDQPQHF

clone size: .
D gene: TRBD2
J gene: TRBJ2-2
V gene: TRBV12-5
CDR3 DNA: TGTGCTAGTGGTTTGGTCCCTGGGACTACTCACACCGGGGAGCTGTTTTTT
CDR3 protein: CASGLVPGTTHTGELFF

clone size: .
D gene: TRBD2
J gene: TRBJ2-1
V gene: TRBV5-5
CDR3 DNA: TGTGCCAGCAAAGTAGCGGGGGCATACAATGAGCAGTTCTTC
CDR3 protein: CASKVAGAYNEQFF

clone size: .
D gene: .
J gene: TRBJ1-2
V gene: TRBV5-1
CDR3 DNA: TGCGCCAGCAGCTTGGACGCGGGGGAAAACTATGGCTACACCTTC
CDR3 protein: CASSLDAGENYGYTF

clone size: .
D gene: .
J gene: TRBJ2-1
V gene: TRBV6-6
CDR3 DNA: TGTGCCAGCAGTTGGGCAGAATACAATGAGCAGTTCTTC
CDR3 protein: CASSWAEYNEQFF

clone size: .
D gene: TRBD1
J gene: TRBJ1-1
V gene: TRBV11-1
CDR3 DNA: TGTGCCAGCAGCTTAACAGGGGACACTGAAGCTTTCTTT
CDR3 protein: CASSLTGDTEAFF

clone size: .
D gene: .
J gene: TRBJ1-1
V gene: TRBV10-3
CDR3 DNA: TGTGCCATCAGTGTGGGGGGCTCCGAGGTTGAAGCTTTCTTT
CDR3 protein: CAISVGGSEVEAFF

clone size: .
D gene: .
J gene: TRBJ2-7
V gene: TRBV10-1
CDR3 DNA: TGCGCCAGCAGTAAGAGGGACATCTACGAGCAGTACTTC
CDR3 protein: CASSKRDIYEQYF

clone size: .
D gene: TRBD1
J gene: TRBJ1-2
V gene: TRBV2
CDR3 DNA: TGTGCCAGCAGAGAAGACAGGGCTAACTATGGCTACACCTTC
CDR3 protein: CASREDRANYGYTF

clone size: once
D gene: .
J gene: TRBJ2-3
V gene: TRBV2
CDR3 DNA: TGTGCCAGCAAGGGGGGCGAGGCCCACACAGATACGCAGTATTTT
CDR3 protein: CASKGGEAHTDTQYF

clone size: .
D gene: .
J gene: TRBJ1-3
V gene: TRBV11-2
CDR3 DNA: TGTGCCAGCAGCTCCCAAGGAGGGAACACCATATATTTT
CDR3 protein: CASSSQGGNTIYF

clone size: .
D gene: TRBD2
J gene: TRBJ2-5
V gene: TRBV6-5
CDR3 DNA: TGTGCCAGCAGGGTAGCGGGGGCCACTGGGACCCAGTACTTC
CDR3 protein: CASRVAGATGTQYF

clone size: .
D gene: TRBD1
J gene: TRBJ1-1
V gene: TRBV6-6
CDR3 DNA: TGTGCCAGCACCTGGGGACAGGGGGCCCCTGAAGCTTTCTTT
CDR3 protein: CASTWGQGAPEAFF

clone size: .
D gene: .
J gene: TRBJ1-1
V gene: TRBV9
CDR3 DNA: TGTGCCAGCAGCGTAGTGTATGGGATGAACACTGAAGCTTTCTTT
CDR3 protein: CASSVVYGMNTEAFF

clone size: .
D gene: TRBD1
J gene: TRBJ1-1
V gene: TRBV20-1
CDR3 DNA: TGCAGTGCTCCCCGGAACAGGGGAGCTTTCTTT
CDR3 protein: CSAPRNRGAFF

clone size: .
D gene: TRBD1
J gene: TRBJ1-4
V gene: TRBV28
CDR3 DNA: TGTGCCAGCAGTGCAAACAGGGGGCCCTCAGAAAAACTGTTTTTT
CDR3 protein: CASSANRGPSEKLFF